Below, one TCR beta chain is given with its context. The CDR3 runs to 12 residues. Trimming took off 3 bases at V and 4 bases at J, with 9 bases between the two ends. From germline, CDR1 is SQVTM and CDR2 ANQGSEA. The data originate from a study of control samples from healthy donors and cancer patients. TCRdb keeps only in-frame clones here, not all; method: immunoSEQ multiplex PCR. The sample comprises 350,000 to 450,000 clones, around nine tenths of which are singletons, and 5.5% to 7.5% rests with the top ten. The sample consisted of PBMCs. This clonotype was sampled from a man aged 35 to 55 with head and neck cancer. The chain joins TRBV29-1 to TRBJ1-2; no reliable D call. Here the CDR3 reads CSVDAGPYGYTF. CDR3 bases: TGCAGCGTTGACGCCGGCCCCTATGGCTACACCTTC. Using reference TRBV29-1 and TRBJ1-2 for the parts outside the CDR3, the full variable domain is SAVISQKPSRDICQRGTSLTIQCQVDSQVTMMFWYRQQPGQSLTLIATANQGSEATYESGFVIDKFPISRPNLTFSTLTVSNMSPEDSSIYLCSVDAGPYGYTFGSGTRLTVV.